This record concerns one T cell receptor beta chain sequence. The target antigen is unknown. The CDR3 runs 17 residues. The trim removed 2 bases at V and 4 bases at J, leaving 11 bases unmatched. Germline loops: CDR1 KGHSH, CDR2 LQKENI. The data derive from a study of regulatory T cells in long-lasting Graves disease. Looking at the study overall: Positivity for TSH receptor antibodies plus over 5 years of antithyroid drugs meant persistent Graves' disease.

Combining iRepertoire HTBI primers with Arm-PCR of CDR3 regions, the authors built TCR beta libraries. Each CDR3 protein is one row after TCRdb ran MiXCR on the multiplex PCR reads. The repertoire includes about 300,000 distinct CDR3 sequences, more than 20% of them detected once, and around three fifths sits in the top ten. Study outcomes and limitations: Segments TRBV28, TRBJ1-2 and TRBJ2-5 showed preferential usage in persistent disease.

Time point in this sample: persistent/refractory GD, antithyroid drugs over 5 years with positive TRAb. From RNA extracted from PBMCs, the TCR library was made. Tubes containing EDTA received approximately 8.7 milliliters of drawn peripheral blood. This specimen was peripheral blood mononuclear cells (PBMCs), taken when the disease was refractory, from a patient treated with antithyroid drugs. The source of this sequence is a female donor with Graves disease. The chain combines TRBV18 with TRBJ1-3; TRBD1 agrees at 7 bases. The CDR3 DNA reads TGTGCCAGCTCACCAACCTACGAACAGGGGTCCGGAAACACCATATATTTT. Its protein product is CASSPTYEQGSGNTIYF.